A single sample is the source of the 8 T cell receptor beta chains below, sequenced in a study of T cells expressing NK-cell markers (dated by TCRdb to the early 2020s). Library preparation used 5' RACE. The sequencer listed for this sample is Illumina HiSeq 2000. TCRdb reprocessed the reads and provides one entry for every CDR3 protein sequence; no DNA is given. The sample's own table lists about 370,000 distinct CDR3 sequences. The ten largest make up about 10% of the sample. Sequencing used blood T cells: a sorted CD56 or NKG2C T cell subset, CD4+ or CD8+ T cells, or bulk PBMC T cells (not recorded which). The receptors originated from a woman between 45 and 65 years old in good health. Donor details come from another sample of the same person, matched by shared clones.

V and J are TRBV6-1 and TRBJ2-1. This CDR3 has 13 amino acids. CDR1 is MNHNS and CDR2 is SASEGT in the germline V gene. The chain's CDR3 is CASSVETYNEQFF.

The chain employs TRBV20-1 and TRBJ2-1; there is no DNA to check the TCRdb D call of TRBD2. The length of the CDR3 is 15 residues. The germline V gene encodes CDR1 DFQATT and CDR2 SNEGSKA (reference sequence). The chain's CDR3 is CSAARTSGRTNEQFF.

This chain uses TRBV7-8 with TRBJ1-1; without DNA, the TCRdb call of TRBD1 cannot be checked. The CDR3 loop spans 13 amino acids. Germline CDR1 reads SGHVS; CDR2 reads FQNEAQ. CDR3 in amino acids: CASSNRDRGEAFF.

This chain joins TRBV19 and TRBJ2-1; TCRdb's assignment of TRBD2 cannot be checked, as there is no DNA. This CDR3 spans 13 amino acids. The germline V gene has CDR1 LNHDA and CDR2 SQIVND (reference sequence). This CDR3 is CASSRPGGDEQFF.

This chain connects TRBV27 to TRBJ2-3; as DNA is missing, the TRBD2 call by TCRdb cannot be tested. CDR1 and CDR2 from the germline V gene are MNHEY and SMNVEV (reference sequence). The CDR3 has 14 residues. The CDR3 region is CASRGRLKADTQYF.

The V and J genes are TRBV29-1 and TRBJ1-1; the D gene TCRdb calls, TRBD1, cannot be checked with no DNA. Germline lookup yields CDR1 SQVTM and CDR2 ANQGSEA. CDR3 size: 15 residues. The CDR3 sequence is CSVEGETGVRTEAFF.

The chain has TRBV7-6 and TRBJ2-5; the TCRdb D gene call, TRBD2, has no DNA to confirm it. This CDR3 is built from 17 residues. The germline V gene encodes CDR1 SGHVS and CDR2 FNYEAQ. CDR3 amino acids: CASSLIAGGNRQETQYF.

The CDR3 here is CASSKRSGRNNEQFF. The chain employs TRBV5-6 and TRBJ2-1; TCRdb gives TRBD2 as the D gene, but with no DNA this cannot be confirmed. The CDR3 is made up of 15 amino acids. Germline values: CDR1 SGHDT, CDR2 YYEEEE. Using reference TRBV5-6 and TRBJ2-1 for the parts outside the CDR3, the full variable domain is DAGVTQSPTHLIKTRGQQVTLRCSPKSGHDTVSWYQQALGQGPQFIFQYYEEEERQRGNFPDRFSGHQFPNYSSELNVNALLLGDSALYLCASSKRSGRNNEQFFGPGTRLTVL.